This is a list of T cell receptor beta chains from one sample in a study of T cell repertoires and HLA-DP antigens. Sequencing was performed with immunoSEQ multiplex PCR; in TCRdb, only in-frame clones are kept and a portion is missing. In the table there are about 89,000 clones, around nine tenths of which are singletons. These receptors' antigens are unknown. The sequenced sample was CD4+ T cells from PBMCs. These receptors all stem from a man over 45 in good health and CMV-seronegative. Both conserved end residues are part of each CDR3. Fields, in order: clone size, V gene, J gene, D gene, CDR3 DNA, CDR3 protein. The D gene is left open where the match is weak. Clone size is shown for a subset of rows, as once, few, many or a class of expanded clone.

.	TRBV6-1	TRBJ1-2	.	TGTGCCAGCAGGGACAGTACCAACTATGGCTACACCTTC	CASRDSTNYGYTF
.	TRBV19	TRBJ1-5	.	TGTGCCAGTAGTATAGGGAATAGCAATCAGCCCCAGCATTTT	CASSIGNSNQPQHF
once	TRBV10-3	TRBJ2-7	.	TGTGCCATCAGTGAGTCCCACGAGCAGTACTTC	CAISESHEQYF
.	TRBV14	TRBJ1-2	TRBD1	TGTGCCAGCAGCCGAGCCGGGACAGGGAGACCGAACTATGGCTACACCTTC	CASSRAGTGRPNYGYTF
.	TRBV11-2	TRBJ1-6	.	TGTGCCAGCTCAGCATCCTATAATTCACCCCTCCACTTT	CASSASYNSPLHF
.	TRBV7-9	TRBJ1-1	.	TGTGCCAGCAGCGATGGACAATCTAGTGAAGCTTTCTTT	CASSDGQSSEAFF
.	TRBV11-3	TRBJ2-2	.	TGTGCCAGCAGCTTAGCGAGGAACCCGGCCGGGGAGCTGTTTTTT	CASSLARNPAGELFF
.	TRBV18	TRBJ2-1	TRBD1	TGTGCCAGCTCACCATTGGGGTCTTACACCGCCGTAAAAACCGGGACAGGGATCAATGAGCAGTTCTTC	CASSPLGSYTAVKTGTGINEQFF
.	TRBV18	TRBJ1-6	TRBD1	TGTGCCAGCTCACCCGCGGGACAGGGCTATAATTCACCCCTCCACTTT	CASSPAGQGYNSPLHF
.	TRBV7-2	TRBJ2-7	.	TGTGCCAGCCAGGACAGCTACGAGCAGTACTTC	CASQDSYEQYF
many	TRBV5-4	TRBJ1-6	.	TGTGCCAGCAGCTTGGCCCCCGGGGCCAATTCACCCCTCCACTTT	CASSLAPGANSPLHF
.	TRBV5-1	TRBJ1-6	.	TGCGCCAGCAGCTTGACAGCAAGCTCCTATAATTCACCCCTCCACTTT	CASSLTASSYNSPLHF
.	TRBV7-2	TRBJ2-5	.	TGTGCCAGCAACAAGGTTCAGACTGTGCAAGAGACCCAGTACTTC	CASNKVQTVQETQYF